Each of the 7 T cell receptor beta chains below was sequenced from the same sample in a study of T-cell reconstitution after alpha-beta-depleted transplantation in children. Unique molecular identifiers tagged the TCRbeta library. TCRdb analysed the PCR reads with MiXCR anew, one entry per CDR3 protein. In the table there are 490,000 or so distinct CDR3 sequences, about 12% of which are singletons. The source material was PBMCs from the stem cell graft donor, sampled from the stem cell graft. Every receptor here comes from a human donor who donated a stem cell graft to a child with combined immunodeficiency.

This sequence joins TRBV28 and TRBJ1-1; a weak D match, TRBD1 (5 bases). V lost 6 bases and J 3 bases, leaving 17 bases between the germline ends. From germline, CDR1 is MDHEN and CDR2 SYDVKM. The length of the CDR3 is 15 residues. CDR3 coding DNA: TGTGCCAGCAGAGGAGGGGCTTTAGGGGACACTGAAGCTTTCTTT. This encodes CASRGGALGDTEAFF.

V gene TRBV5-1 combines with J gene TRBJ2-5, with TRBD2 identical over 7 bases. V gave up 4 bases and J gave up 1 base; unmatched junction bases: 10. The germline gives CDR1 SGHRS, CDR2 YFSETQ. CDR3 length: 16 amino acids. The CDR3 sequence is CASSPLGGGSQETQYF. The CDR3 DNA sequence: TGCGCCAGCAGCCCCCTTGGCGGGGGAAGCCAAGAGACCCAGTACTTC.

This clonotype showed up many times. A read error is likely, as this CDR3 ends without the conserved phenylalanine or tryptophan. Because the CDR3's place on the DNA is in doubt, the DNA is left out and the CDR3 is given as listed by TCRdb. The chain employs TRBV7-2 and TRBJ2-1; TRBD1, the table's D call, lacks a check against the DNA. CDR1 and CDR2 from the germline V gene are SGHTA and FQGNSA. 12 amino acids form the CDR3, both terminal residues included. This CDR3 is CASSLAGRFPSY.

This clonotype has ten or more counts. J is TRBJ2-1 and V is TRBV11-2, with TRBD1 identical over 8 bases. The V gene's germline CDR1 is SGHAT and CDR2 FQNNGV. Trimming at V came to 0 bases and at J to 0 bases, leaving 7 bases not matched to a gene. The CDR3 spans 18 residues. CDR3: CASSLDRDRSSSYNEQFF. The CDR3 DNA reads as TGTGCCAGCAGCTTAGACCGGGACAGGAGTAGCTCCTACAATGAGCAGTTCTTC.

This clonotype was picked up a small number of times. The CDR3 DNA follows: TGCAGCGTGGTGATGTTTCGGGGGGACTACGAGCAGTACTTC. This sequence encodes CSVVMFRGDYEQYF. This chain joins TRBV29-1 and TRBJ2-7; TRBD2 aligns across 7 bases. V lost 6 bases to trimming and J lost 3 bases; unmatched junction nucleotides: 11. CDR3 length equals 14 residues. CDR1 SQVTM and CDR2 ANQGSEA come from the germline V gene.

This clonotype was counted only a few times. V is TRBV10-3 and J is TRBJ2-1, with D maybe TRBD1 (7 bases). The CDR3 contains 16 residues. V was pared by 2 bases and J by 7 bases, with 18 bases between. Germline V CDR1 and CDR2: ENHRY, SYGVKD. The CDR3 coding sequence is TGTGCCATCAGTGAGGGTCGAATGGCAGGGGGGAATGAGCAGTTCTTC. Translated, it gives CAISEGRMAGGNEQFF.

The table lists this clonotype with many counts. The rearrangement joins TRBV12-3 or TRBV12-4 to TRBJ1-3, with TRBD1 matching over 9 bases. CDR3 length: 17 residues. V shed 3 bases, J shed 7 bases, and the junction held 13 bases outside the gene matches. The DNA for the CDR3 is TGTGCCAGCAGTTTGTCCCGGGACAGGGTCGGTCTGAACACCATATATTTT. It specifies CASSLSRDRVGLNTIYF.